The TCR beta chain described here comes from a study of shared clonotypes between healthy human individuals. Study summary: Researchers assigned three CD4 naive, three CD4 memory, two CD8 naive and one CD8 memory plate to each donor. General study points: Generation of non-shared clonotypes was less probable than generation of clonotypes shared by all four donors. Apart from blood, nothing was sampled; tissue repertoires likely differ.

Only Caucasian adults living in Nashville, Tennessee served as donors. Generated by immunoSEQ multiplex PCR, the TCRdb table keeps only in-frame clones and is missing some. In the table there are hundreds of thousands of clones, less than 80% of which are singletons. The count of this clone is one. Its antigen is not identified. Other DNA sequences in this specimen translate into the identical CDR3. CDR1 and CDR2 from the germline V gene are MNHNS and SASEGT. The ends lost 9 bases at V and 5 bases at J; junction bases unmatched: 3. The CDR3 contains 12 residues. Sample: memory CD4+ T cells sorted from blood. Subset here: CD45RA-negative fraction. The receptor was isolated from a woman under 40 in good health. This sequence joins TRBV6-1 and TRBJ2-5; the match to TRBD2 covers 10 bases. CDR3: CASNSGRETQYF. For the CDR3, the DNA is TGTGCCAGTAATAGCGGGAGGGAGACCCAGTACTTC.